This entry lists 24 T cell receptor beta chains sequenced from one sample in a study of OX40 agonist ivuxolimab in advanced cancers. The table came from immunoSEQ multiplex PCR; TCRdb's copy has only in-frame clones and leaves some out. The table has about 57,000 clones, over 70% seen once. Source: CD4+ or CD8+ T cells sorted from blood, taken in a trial of the OX40 agonist ivuxolimab. The receptors derive from an adult with an advanced solid tumor such as melanoma, head and neck, liver or kidney cancer.

This clone has just a few counts. The V call is TRBV5-4, the J call TRBJ2-1; 8 bases match TRBD2. The CDR3 sequence is 15 residues long. The germline V gene has CDR1 SGHNT and CDR2 YYREEE (reference sequence). Losses at the gene ends were 0 bases for V and 4 bases for J; bases not matched to a gene: 3. CDR3 sequence: CASSLGTGGYNEQFF. The CDR3 region has the DNA TGTGCCAGCAGCTTGGGGACGGGAGGGTACAATGAGCAGTTCTTC. The full variable domain, its missing parts supplied by reference TRBV5-4 and TRBJ2-1, is ETGVTQSPTHLIKTRGQQVTLRCSSQSGHNTVSWYQQALGQGPQFIFQYYREEENGRGNFPPRFSGLQFPNYSSELNVNALELDDSALYLCASSLGTGGYNEQFFGPGTRLTVL.

This sequence joins TRBV4-2 and TRBJ2-2, with D maybe TRBD2 (5 bases). Germline V CDR1 and CDR2: LGHNA, YNFKEQ. V gave up 5 bases and J gave up 0 bases, with 7 bases separating them. The CDR3 runs to 14 residues. CDR3 protein: CASSSGSNTGELFF. Written as DNA, the CDR3 is TGTGCCAGCAGCTCGGGGTCGAACACCGGGGAGCTGTTTTTT.

This clone was picked up one time. This chain connects TRBV2 to TRBJ1-1; perhaps TRBD1 as D (6 bases). Germline CDR1 and CDR2: SNHLY and FYNNEI. This CDR3 is 13 amino acids long. V was shortened by 6 bases and J by 3 bases, with 11 bases between the two germline ends. CDR3 nucleotides: TGTGCCAGCAGAATAACAGGGTACACTGAAGCTTTCTTT. Amino acids: CASRITGYTEAFF.

This sequence joins TRBV2 and TRBJ1-1; no reliable D call. The CDR3 contains 14 residues. In germline, CDR1 is SNHLY, CDR2 FYNNEI. Trimming shortened V by 2 bases and J by 4 bases, and 11 bases separated the two germline ends. CDR3 nucleotides: TGTGCCAGCAGTGAAAAGGAGTGGGGCACTGAAGCTTTCTTT. Its protein product is CASSEKEWGTEAFF.

The chain combines TRBV5-4 with TRBJ1-4; D call uncertain. V was cut by 4 bases and J by 4 bases, with 14 bases left in between. The CDR3 extends over 15 amino acids. Germline V lookup: CDR1 SGHNT, CDR2 YYREEE (reference sequence). CDR3 protein: CASSPRQEYNEKLFF. CDR3 nucleotides: TGTGCCAGCAGCCCACGGCAGGAGTATAATGAAAAACTGTTTTTT.

This chain uses TRBV9 with TRBJ2-2, with D unresolved. Trimming removed 4 bases at V and 8 bases at J, with 15 bases between. This CDR3 has 14 amino acids. Germline V gene lookup returns CDR1 SGDLS and CDR2 YYNGEE. CDR3 nucleotide sequence: TGTGCCAGCAGCACCTCGGATGGTTGGGGGGAGCTGTTTTTT. This gives the protein CASSTSDGWGELFF.

The chain uses TRBV20-1 and TRBJ2-7; the D gene is possibly TRBD2 (6 bases). V lost 5 bases and J 3 bases, leaving 8 bases between the germline ends. Germline CDR1 is DFQATT and CDR2 is SNEGSKA (reference sequence). The CDR3 length is 11 residues. CDR3 residues: CSAVADYEQYF. In DNA, the CDR3 is TGCAGTGCTGTAGCGGACTACGAGCAGTACTTC.

DNA of the CDR3: TGTGCCAGCAGCTTAGTCGAGGACACTGAAGCTTTCTTT. This sequence encodes CASSLVEDTEAFF. The gene calls are TRBV7-8 and TRBJ1-1; D is uncertain. The V gene's germline CDR1 is SGHVS and CDR2 FQNEAQ. The V end was cut by 1 base, the J end by 3 bases, with 6 bases between. The CDR3 has 13 residues.

V is TRBV5-1 and J is TRBJ2-1, with 13 bases aligning to TRBD2. CDR1 and CDR2 from the germline V gene are SGHRS and YFSETQ. The CDR3 runs to 17 residues. J was trimmed by 9 bases and V by 0 bases; bases with no gene match: 9. In DNA form, the CDR3 reads TGCGCCAGCAGCTTGGGGGTTACTAGCGGGAGGGCCAGTGAGCAGTTCTTC. Protein sequence: CASSLGVTSGRASEQFF.

The chain is built from TRBV2 and TRBJ2-6; D not resolved. Germline V gene data show CDR1 as SNHLY and CDR2 as FYNNEI. Trimming took 4 bases from V and 1 from J, leaving 8 bases between them. This CDR3 comprises 15 residues. The CDR3 reads CASSGVGSGANVLTF. The CDR3 nucleotides read TGTGCCAGCAGTGGGGTGGGATCTGGGGCCAACGTCCTGACTTTC.

This chain connects TRBV10-1 to TRBJ2-7; 15 bases align to TRBD2. V was clipped by 5 bases and J by 2 bases; unmatched bases: 4. Germline assignment: CDR1 WNHNN and CDR2 SYGVQD (reference sequence). The CDR3 totals 16 residues. In nucleotides, the CDR3 is TGCGCCAGCAGTCGCGGGACTAGCGGGAGGACCTACGAGCAGTACTTC. Amino acids: CASSRGTSGRTYEQYF.

The chain recombines TRBV2 with TRBJ1-2, with unresolved D. There are 13 residues in the CDR3. Germline V gene sequence: CDR1 SNHLY, CDR2 FYNNEI. V was shortened by 5 bases and J by 8 bases, with 15 bases between the two germline ends. CDR3 coding DNA: TGTGCCAGCAGTTCACGGGAAGGATCGGGCTACACCTTC. Translated, it gives CASSSREGSGYTF.

This rearrangement joins TRBV28 to TRBJ1-1; unclear D gene. This CDR3 comprises 13 residues. Trimming left V 4 bases short and J 4 bases short, with 10 bases between. The V gene's germline CDR1 is MDHEN and CDR2 SYDVKM. The CDR3 region has the DNA TGTGCCAGCAGTTCGTATCCAGCCACTGAAGCTTTCTTT. Encoded protein: CASSSYPATEAFF.

The chain employs TRBV11-2 and TRBJ1-5; 7 bases are shared with TRBD1. In germline, CDR1 is SGHAT, CDR2 FQNNGV. J lost 2 bases, V lost 2 bases, and 3 bases had no gene match. The CDR3 totals 15 residues. The CDR3 coding sequence is TGTGCCAGCAGCTTACAAGGGGGCCGCAATCAGCCCCAGCATTTT. Protein sequence: CASSLQGGRNQPQHF.

The V gene is TRBV28, the J gene TRBJ2-7; perhaps TRBD1 as D (5 bases). Germline V gene lookup returns CDR1 MDHEN and CDR2 SYDVKM. Trimming took off 6 bases at V and 6 bases at J, with 12 bases between the two ends. This CDR3 comprises 12 residues. CDR3 amino acids: CASSPWGLEQYF. The CDR3 DNA sequence: TGTGCCAGCAGCCCTTGGGGCCTCGAGCAGTACTTC.

The chain uses TRBV5-4 and TRBJ2-1; no clear D gene. Between the trimmed V and J ends, which lost 0 bases and 2 bases, there was a span of 9 bases. The CDR3 loop spans 15 amino acids. CDR1 and CDR2 from the germline V gene are SGHNT and YYREEE (reference sequence). CDR3 nucleotides: TGTGCCAGCAGCTTGGGAGGTGGGCCCTACAATGAGCAGTTCTTC. It encodes CASSLGGGPYNEQFF. The entire variable domain, with the rest obtained from reference TRBV5-4 and TRBJ2-1, is as follows: ETGVTQSPTHLIKTRGQQVTLRCSSQSGHNTVSWYQQALGQGPQFIFQYYREEENGRGNFPPRFSGLQFPNYSSELNVNALELDDSALYLCASSLGGGPYNEQFFGPGTRLTVL.

The rearrangement uses TRBV4-1 and TRBJ1-1; D unresolved. CDR3 size: 15 residues. The V gene lost 4 bases and the J gene lost 1 base, with 13 bases spanning the gap. Germline CDR1 is MGHRA and CDR2 is YSYEKL. CDR3 nucleotides: TGCGCCAGCAGCCCCTATCTAAACACGAACACTGAAGCTTTCTTT. The encoded protein is CASSPYLNTNTEAFF.

This clone showed up just a few times. The rearrangement links TRBV6-6 to TRBJ2-3; a weak D match, TRBD2 (5 bases). CDR3 length equals 15 residues. V was trimmed by 6 bases and J by 5 bases, leaving 18 bases between them. The V gene's germline CDR1 is MNHNY and CDR2 SVGAGI (reference sequence). The CDR3 DNA reads TGTGCCAGCAGACACAATAGCGTGGGTCGAGATACGCAGTATTTT. This sequence encodes CASRHNSVGRDTQYF.

The genes are TRBV7-3 and TRBJ1-1; D gene unclear. This CDR3 contains 13 residues. Germline V lookup: CDR1 SGHTA, CDR2 FQGTGA. V gave up 2 bases and J gave up 2 bases, with 6 bases separating them. In nucleotides, the CDR3 is TGTGCCAGCAGCTTATTGCGCAACACTGAAGCTTTCTTT. Protein: CASSLLRNTEAFF.

J is TRBJ2-2 and V is TRBV4-3, with no clear D. CDR1 is LGHNA and CDR2 is YSLEER in the germline V gene. This CDR3 spans 14 amino acids. The ends were cut back, 2 bases at V and 5 bases at J, with 9 bases in the middle. The CDR3 DNA reads TGCGCCAGCAGCCAACCCGACGGAACCGGGGAGCTGTTTTTT. Its translation is CASSQPDGTGELFF.

This clone has only one observation. V is TRBV6-5 and J is TRBJ2-2, with D uncertain. CDR1 MNHEY and CDR2 SVGAGI come from the germline V gene. CDR3 size: 14 residues. V dropped 0 bases and J dropped 6 bases, with 8 bases sitting between them. The CDR3 bases are TGTGCCAGCAGTTACTCGTTGAAACCCGGGGAGCTGTTTTTT. Translation gives CASSYSLKPGELFF.

This clone was picked up one time. The gene calls are TRBV18 and TRBJ2-2; 7 bases are shared with TRBD1. This CDR3 is built from 17 residues. From germline, CDR1 is KGHSH and CDR2 LQKENI. J gave up 2 bases and V 2 bases, and 8 bases lay outside the gene matches. Written as DNA, the CDR3 is TGTGCCAGCTCACCAATGAGACAGGGCCCTAACACCGGGGAGCTGTTTTTT. Translating it yields CASSPMRQGPNTGELFF.

The rearrangement uses TRBV14 and TRBJ1-2, with D unclear. This CDR3 has 13 amino acids. Between the trimmed V and J ends, which lost 5 bases and 8 bases, there was a span of 15 bases. CDR1 and CDR2 from the germline V gene are SGHDN and FVKESK. CDR3 loop: CASSMILREGYTF. In DNA form, the CDR3 reads TGTGCCAGCAGCATGATCCTCCGGGAGGGCTACACCTTC.

The table lists this clone with a count of one. This rearrangement joins TRBV28 to TRBJ2-2; no reliable D call. The V and J ends lost 3 bases and 7 bases respectively, with 3 bases between them. Germline V gives CDR1 MDHEN, CDR2 SYDVKM. CDR3 size: 11 residues. The CDR3 DNA reads TGTGCCAGCAGTTTCCACGGGGAGCTGTTTTTT. Translated: CASSFHGELFF.